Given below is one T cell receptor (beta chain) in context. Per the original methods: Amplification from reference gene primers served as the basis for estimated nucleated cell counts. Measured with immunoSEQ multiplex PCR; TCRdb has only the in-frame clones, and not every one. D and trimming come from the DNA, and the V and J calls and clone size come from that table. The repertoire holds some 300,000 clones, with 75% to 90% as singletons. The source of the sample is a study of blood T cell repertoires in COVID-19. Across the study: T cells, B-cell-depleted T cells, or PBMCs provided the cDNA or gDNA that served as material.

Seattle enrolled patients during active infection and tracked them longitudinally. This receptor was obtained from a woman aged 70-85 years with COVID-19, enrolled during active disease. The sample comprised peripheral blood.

CDR3: CASSKGLAGTYEQYF. The CDR3 nucleotides are TGTGCCAGCAGCAAAGGACTAGCGGGGACCTACGAGCAGTACTTC. The chain is built from TRBV21-1 and TRBJ2-7; TRBD2, as called in the table, went unchecked against the DNA. TRBV21-1 corresponds to a pseudogene. CDR3 size: 15 residues.